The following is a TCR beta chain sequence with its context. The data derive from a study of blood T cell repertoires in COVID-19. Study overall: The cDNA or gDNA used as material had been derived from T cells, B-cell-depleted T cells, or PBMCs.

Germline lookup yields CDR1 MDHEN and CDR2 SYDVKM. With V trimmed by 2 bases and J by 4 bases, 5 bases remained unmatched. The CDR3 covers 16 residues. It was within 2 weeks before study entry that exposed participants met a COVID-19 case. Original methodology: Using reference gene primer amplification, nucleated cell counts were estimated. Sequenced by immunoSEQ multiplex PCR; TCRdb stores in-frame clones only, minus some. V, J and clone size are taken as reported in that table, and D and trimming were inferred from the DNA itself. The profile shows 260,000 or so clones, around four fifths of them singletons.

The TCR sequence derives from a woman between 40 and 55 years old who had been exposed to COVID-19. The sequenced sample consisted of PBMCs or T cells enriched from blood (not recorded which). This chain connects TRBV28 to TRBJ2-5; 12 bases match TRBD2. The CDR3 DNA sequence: TGTGCCAGCAGTTTAGGGACTAGCGGGTTCGGAGAGACCCAGTACTTC. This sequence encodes CASSLGTSGFGETQYF.